This T cell receptor beta chain is from a study of cytomegalovirus exposure and HLA in healthy donors (TCRdb year 2017). About the study as a whole: An earlier analysis of under 600 of the donors reported roughly 270 Gb of sequence data and some 120 million unique TCR beta sequences from 150 million to 200 million T cells. Roughly 300 gigabases of sequencing data and roughly 81 million unique TCR sequences made up an early release that covered over 550 HLA-typed donors. Of the 300 to 450 genotyped donors, 81% were placed in the genetic ancestry cluster associated with self-reported Caucasian donors. The aim of the study was to test whether cataloging public T cell receptors could identify signatures of past pathogen exposure. The T cell repertoires of around 670 subjects were profiled by immunosequencing and related to cytomegalovirus serostatus. Along with the approximately 670-subject first cohort, a separate validation cohort of approximately 110 different subjects was used. High-throughput TCR immunosequencing, statistical association of individual TCRs with disease status, and machine learning were combined to predict cytomegalovirus infection status. A later analysis re-analyzed previously published TCR beta repertoires from approximately 700 donors and added high-resolution HLA genotyping to study TCR occurrence patterns. The later analysis used no new phenotypic data to find candidate immune exposures, relying instead on TCR beta sequences and their occurrence across donors. In an earlier analysis of several hundred of the donors, high-throughput TCR beta sequencing was used to judge whether each TCR beta V gene segment behaved as functional or pseudogenic. Alongside the repertoire data, information on donor age, sex, ethnicity and CMV serostatus was compiled. A later genetic analysis used genome-wide SNP genotypes for 398 of the 666 donors, treating that subset as a discovery cohort. All discovery cohort repertoires had been generated on a single sequencing platform. HLA typing covered class I and class II loci at four-digit resolution. Typing coverage differed by locus: A, B, C, DRB1 and DQB1 were typed in roughly 629-640 donors, DQA1 in 500 to 550, DPA1 in 606, and DPB1 in 450 to 490. Roughly five DR-DQ haplotypes were handled as single units for association and clustering, since linkage in the cohort was strong. Among roughly 400 genotyped donors of the cohort, an average of around 220,000 unique TCR beta nucleotide sequences was sequenced per donor, of which 15% to 20% were non-productive.

The library was prepared using the immunoSEQ multiplex PCR assay. The multiplex PCR relied on a mix of 60 forward primers for TCR Vbeta segments and 13 reverse primers for TCR Jbeta segments. The CDR3 region of rearranged TCR beta genes was amplified from genomic DNA by a multiplex PCR assay. On the Illumina HiSeq System, the amplified TCR beta libraries were sequenced as 87-base-pair reads. On the authors' methods: In a later analysis, around 80 million unique TCR beta chains were counted across the roughly 670 repertoires, and around 11 million of these chains were shared by at least two donors. To remove PCR and sequencing errors, raw reads were error-corrected and collapsed into unique sequences using a nearest-neighbor algorithm that merged closely related sequences. CDR3 sequences were aligned to IMGT reference sequences to assign V, D and J gene segments. Each retained sequence needed at least a six-nucleotide match to both a V gene segment and a J gene segment. A rearrangement counted as productive if the CDR3 had no stop codons and remained in frame with V and J, and every other rearrangement counted as non-productive. CDR3 was defined according to IMGT convention as the region running from the second conserved V-encoded cysteine to the conserved J-encoded phenylalanine. In an earlier analysis of around 640 of the donors, sequences lacking an unambiguous match to a single V gene segment were excluded. An earlier analysis of several hundred of the donors called V segments functional above 56.7% productive rearrangements and segregating when the between-donor standard deviation exceeded 5%. A statistical classification framework was built to diagnose cytomegalovirus status from the catalog of TCR beta chain sequences. In a later analysis, V and J genes were assigned by comparing TCR nucleotide sequences against IMGT/GENE-DB human TR gene sequences. In a later analysis, CDR3 sequences and most-parsimonious VDJ recombination scenarios were assigned using the TCRdist pipeline. In a later analysis, each TCR beta chain was defined by its CDR3 amino acid sequence together with its V-gene family, and reads lacking a unique V-gene family were excluded. As a way to deal with suspected cross-contamination and a sequencing artifact, a later analysis dropped roughly 600 nucleotide sequences that were highly shared and had low generation probability. In a later analysis, a clonal expansion index for each public chain was calculated from normalized within-repertoire ranks of inferred template counts. A later analysis computed generation probabilities with a VDJ recombination model fitted to out-of-frame rearrangements, and checked the results against IGoR. Hypergeometric tests were used in a later analysis to score TCR-TCR, TCR-HLA and TCR-CMV co-occurrence, with a repertoire-size bias correction applied to the TCR pairs. A later analysis estimated false discovery rates by permuting HLA or CMV assignments 20 times. A later analysis grouped co-occurring TCRs with DBSCAN, adding TCRdist sequence similarity when clustering within HLA-allele-positive subsets. For co-occurrence clustering, repertoires with fewer than 30,000 or more than 120,000 public chains were excluded, along with roughly 5 repertoires with anomalous nucleotide sharing. In TCRdb, the immuneACCESS table is reduced to in-frame sequences with V and J assigned. These tables do not hold every clone; where another copy was compared, an unresolved V gene accounts for under half, and the others remain unexplained. Clone size and V and J calls were adopted from that table, with D and trimming inferred from the DNA. The sample table shows around 140,000 clones, and roughly three quarters are seen once. Less than 3% of the sample is taken by the ten largest.

Overall results and qualifications from the work: A later analysis found that TCR association rates varied across HLA loci, with DRB1 alleles showing the most associated TCRs and HLA-C alleles the fewest. Several of the top co-occurrence clusters appeared to be linked to parvovirus B19, influenza, CMV and Epstein-Barr virus, according to a later analysis. CMV serostatus was the only immune exposure information available for the cohort. Fewer than 20 rarely observed V segments, including chromosome 9 orphons, were excluded from the earlier analysis of approximately 500 of the donors because counts were too low. Some IMGT-functional V segments, including TRBV6-2 and TRBV6-3, could not be told apart with the 87-base-pair reads, so those segments were excluded. A later analysis found that most CMV-associated TCR beta chains appeared HLA-restricted, with HLA associations seemingly driven largely by CMV exposure. Compared with equally common non-associated chains, HLA-associated TCR beta chains in a later analysis were more clonally expanded and had lower generation probabilities. Presence/absence analyses assumed roughly uniform sequencing depth across donors, an assumption that may not hold. A later genetic analysis reported fewer N-insertions in productive TCRs among donors in an Asian-associated ancestry cluster than the 666-donor mean. A further reported finding was that TCR beta sequences accurately predicted the HLA-A and HLA-B alleles for most subjects in the first cohort. In the study, approximately 150 TCR beta chains were listed as associated with cytomegalovirus. In a later genetic analysis, a missense DCLRE1C variant was associated with V-gene and J-gene trimming of TCR beta chains, and the association was replicated in an independent cohort. A few of the identified cytomegalovirus-associated TCR beta chains were confirmed in vitro to be specific for cytomegalovirus antigens. A later analysis associated about 16,000 TCR beta sequences with specific HLA alleles at a false discovery rate of 0.05. In both the original and validation cohorts, the classifier was reported to diagnose cytomegalovirus status with high specificity and sensitivity. When HLA alleles, especially DR and DQ, strongly co-occurred, TCR associations were difficult to assign to individual alleles. Because some donors lacked HLA typing at each locus, the association tests relied only on the typed subset. Broadly in line with IMGT annotations, most TCR beta V segments showed up in productive rearrangements about 90% or about 30% of the time in an earlier analysis of several hundred of the donors. It was suggested by the authors that the approach could potentially be generalized to other disease states and immunological phenotypes. Linkage disequilibrium might explain the correlated functional status among segregating V segments, but an unknown experimental factor could not be excluded. Only TCR beta chains were sequenced in this cohort, and the absence of alpha or paired-chain data limited detectable features. Most TCR sequences were seen in very few donors, while some public TCRs were found in many individuals. The sequencing pipeline was judged likely to have produced a cluster of highly shared sequence variants as a technical artifact.

The cohort consisted of hundreds of healthy bone marrow donors. Cohort members were all nominally healthy when sampled, although unrecorded immune exposures were likely present. The donor was CMV seronegative and belonged to the group of roughly 330 seronegative cohort members. Every donor gave a peripheral blood sample, and the peripheral blood mononuclear cells from that sample were used for TCR beta sequencing. The Qiagen DNeasy Blood Extraction Kit was used to extract genomic DNA from the blood cell samples. Of note for this clone: The specificity of this receptor is unknown. The input lacks base qualities; no much larger clone sits a single base away.

At the junction V is shortened by 6 bases and J by 4 bases; bases outside the gene matches: 8. CDR1 and CDR2 are drawn from the germline V gene (reference sequence): LNHDA, SQIVND. Its CDR3 holds 14 amino acids, cysteine through phenylalanine. This entry keeps only the CDR3 DNA: 42 bases, framed from base 1. The sequenced sample consisted of PBMCs. The V gene is TRBV19 and the J gene is TRBJ1-1; the junction holds 7 bases that match TRBD1. This receptor was identified in a female donor in good health and CMV-seronegative. The CDR3 region reads CASRRTGNPTEAFF. At the DNA level, the sequence is TGTGCCAGTAGACGGACAGGTAATCCCACTGAAGCTTTCTTT.